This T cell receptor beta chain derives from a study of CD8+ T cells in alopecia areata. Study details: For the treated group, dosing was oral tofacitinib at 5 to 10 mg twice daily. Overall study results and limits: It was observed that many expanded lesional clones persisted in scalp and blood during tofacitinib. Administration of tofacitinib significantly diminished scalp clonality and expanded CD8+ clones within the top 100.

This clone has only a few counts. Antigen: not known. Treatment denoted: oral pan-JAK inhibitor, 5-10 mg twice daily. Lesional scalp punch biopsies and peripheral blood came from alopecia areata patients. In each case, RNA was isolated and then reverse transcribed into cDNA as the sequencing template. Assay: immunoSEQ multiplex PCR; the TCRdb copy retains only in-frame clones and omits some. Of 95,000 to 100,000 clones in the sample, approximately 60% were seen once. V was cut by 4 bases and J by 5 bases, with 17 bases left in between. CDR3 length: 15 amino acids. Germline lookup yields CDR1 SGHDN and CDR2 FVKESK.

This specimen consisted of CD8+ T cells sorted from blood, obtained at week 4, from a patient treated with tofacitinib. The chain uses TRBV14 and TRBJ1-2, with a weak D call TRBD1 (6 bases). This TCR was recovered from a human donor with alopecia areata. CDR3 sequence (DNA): TGTGCCAGCAGCCTAGGACCCTGGCAGGGGTATGGCTACACCTTC. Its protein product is CASSLGPWQGYGYTF.